This T cell receptor beta chain stems from a study of blood T cell repertoires in COVID-19. The overall study: The United States, Italy and Spain supplied acute and convalescent COVID-19 samples. Sources were T cells, B-cell-depleted T cells, or PBMCs; the material itself was cDNA or gDNA.

Enrollment of patients from Seattle took place during active infection, with longitudinal follow-up. Using immunoSEQ multiplex PCR, the repertoire was profiled, and TCRdb retains in-frame clones only, with some absent. Of 100,000 to 150,000 clones detected, about four fifths appear once; the ten largest clones hold about 15%. With 0 bases clipped from V and 4 bases from J, the junction kept 8 bases outside the gene matches. Germline V gene data show CDR1 as GTSNPN and CDR2 as SVGIG (reference sequence). The CDR3 is made up of 16 amino acids. The sequenced sample consisted of peripheral blood. This receptor was identified in a man aged 25-40 years with COVID-19, enrolled during active disease. This chain uses TRBV30 with TRBJ2-2; 7 bases are a match to TRBD2. The CDR3 nucleotides are TGTGCCTGGAGTGTGAGCGGGGCAGCGGGCACCGGGGAGCTGTTTTTT. This sequence encodes CAWSVSGAAGTGELFF.